Below are 22 T cell receptor beta chains sequenced from a single sample in a study of early T cells in non-severe SARS-CoV-2 infection. TCRdb used MiXCR to reprocess the 5' RACE reads, holding one entry per CDR3 protein. The sample has roughly 90,000 distinct CDR3 sequences, 11% to 15% seen once. The material sequenced was whole blood. These receptors were collected from an adult who was a healthcare worker with PCR-confirmed SARS-CoV-2 infection or an uninfected control (not recorded which).

The rearrangement joins TRBV28 to TRBJ1-2, with TRBD1 matching 8 bases. This CDR3 region has 14 residues. CDR1 and CDR2 from the germline V gene are MDHEN and SYDVKM. The V gene end was trimmed by 5 bases and the J gene end by 4 bases; junction bases not matched to a gene: 6. CDR3 region: CASSADRAGYGYTF. The CDR3 nucleotides are TGTGCCAGCAGTGCGGACAGGGCAGGCTATGGCTACACCTTC.

This clonotype was seen a handful of times. The rearrangement uses TRBV29-1 and TRBJ1-4; D is possibly TRBD1 (5 bases). CDR3 size: 12 residues. CDR1 is SQVTM, CDR2 ANQGSEA, per germline. Trimming took 7 bases from V and 4 from J, leaving 10 bases between them. The CDR3 nucleotides are TGCAGCGGGGGGAGTGGTAATGAAAAACTGTTTTTT. Its protein product is CSGGSGNEKLFF.

The chain is built from TRBV4-3 and TRBJ2-3, with TRBD2 identical over 7 bases. The junction had 13 bases not matched to a gene; V was cut back by 0 bases and J by 7 bases. CDR1 LGHNA and CDR2 YSLEER come from the germline V gene. The CDR3 runs to 17 residues. For the CDR3, the DNA is TGCGCCAGCAGCCAAGATGACGTCGGGACTACCACCCATACGCAGTATTTT. It codes for CASSQDDVGTTTHTQYF.

This clonotype was seen many times. The chain is built from TRBV20-1 and TRBJ1-3; D is unresolved. From germline, CDR1 is DFQATT and CDR2 SNEGSKA (reference sequence). This CDR3 spans 12 amino acids. V was shortened by 3 bases and J by 0 bases, with 3 bases between the two germline ends. The CDR3 DNA is TGCAGTGCTAGGGCCTCTGGAAACACCATATATTTT. As protein: CSARASGNTIYF.

The table lists this clonotype with a few counts. The gene calls are TRBV20-1 and TRBJ2-5; TRBD1 matches 8 bases. Per germline, CDR1 DFQATT and CDR2 SNEGSKA (reference sequence). J gave up 2 bases and V 2 bases, and 7 bases lay outside the gene matches. This CDR3 spans 15 amino acids. CDR3 sequence reads: CSARMPRTGQETQYF. CDR3 bases: TGCAGTGCTAGAATGCCTCGGACAGGGCAAGAGACCCAGTACTTC.

This clonotype was found a few times. Since no conserved phenylalanine or tryptophan closes the CDR3, a read error is the likely cause. This chain joins TRBV7-9 and TRBJ1-1; D is ambiguous. Trimming took off 6 bases at V and 5 bases at J, with 16 bases between the two ends. Germline CDR1 SEHNR, CDR2 FQNEAQ (reference sequence). The CDR3 loop spans 14 amino acids. The CDR3 loop is CASRPPRLGTEAFS. CDR3 DNA: TGTGCCAGCAGGCCTCCTAGGTTAGGAACTGAAGCTTTCTCT.

This chain links TRBV6-5 with TRBJ2-5; a weak D match, TRBD2 (5 bases). Trimming took off 1 base at V and 3 bases at J, with 6 bases between the two ends. The CDR3 contains 13 residues. Per germline, CDR1 MNHEY and CDR2 SVGAGI. In DNA form, the CDR3 reads TGTGCCAGCAGTTACTGGCGGGAAGAGACCCAGTACTTC. This encodes CASSYWREETQYF.

This clonotype occurred many times. V and J are TRBV6-4 and TRBJ1-5; D is possibly TRBD1 (5 bases). Germline V gene sequence: CDR1 MRHNA, CDR2 SNTAGT. There are 14 residues in the CDR3. Trimming took off 4 bases at V and 2 bases at J, with 9 bases between the two ends. This CDR3 reads CASSVGGGNQPQHF. As DNA, the CDR3 is TGTGCCAGCAGTGTCGGGGGTGGCAATCAGCCCCAGCATTTT.

J is TRBJ1-6 and V is TRBV10-2; the D is unclear. The ends were cut back, 3 bases at V and 10 bases at J, with 13 bases in the middle. CDR3 size: 14 residues. Germline values: CDR1 WSHSY, CDR2 SAAADI. The CDR3: CASSETVEVSPLHF. The DNA of the CDR3 is TGCGCCAGCAGTGAAACAGTGGAGGTGTCACCCCTCCACTTT.

The chain carries TRBV30 and TRBJ1-6; maybe TRBD1 (5 bases). Germline V lookup: CDR1 GTSNPN, CDR2 SVGIG (reference sequence). CDR3 length: 14 residues. Trimming took off 3 bases at V and 10 bases at J, with 16 bases between the two ends. CDR3 in amino acids: CAWRGALTMSPLHF. The CDR3 DNA reads as TGTGCCTGGAGAGGGGCTTTGACTATGTCACCCCTCCACTTT.

This clonotype has just a few counts. The chain recombines TRBV12-5 with TRBJ1-3; possible D gene TRBD1, 6 bases. The CDR3 extends over 16 amino acids. Germline V gives CDR1 LGHNT, CDR2 FRNRAP. The V and J ends lost 0 bases and 0 bases respectively, with 9 bases between them. The CDR3 nucleotides are TGTGCTAGTGGTTTGGTAGGACAGCCCTCTGGAAACACCATATATTTT. This encodes CASGLVGQPSGNTIYF.

The rearrangement joins TRBV6-1 to TRBJ2-6, with D possibly being TRBD2 (5 bases). CDR1 and CDR2 from the germline V gene are MNHNS and SASEGT. The V gene lost 6 bases and the J gene lost 4 bases, with 10 bases spanning the gap. The CDR3 spans 14 residues. The CDR3 DNA follows: TGTGCCAGCAGACGGGATTCCGGGGCCAACGTCCTGACTTTC. Its protein product is CASRRDSGANVLTF.

In its sample, this clonotype was seen many times. The CDR3 sequence: CSVWTSGRRDTQYF. The CDR3 region has the DNA TGCAGCGTCTGGACTAGCGGAAGACGGGATACGCAGTATTTT. The chain links TRBV29-1 to TRBJ2-3; the match to TRBD2 covers 10 bases. There are 14 residues in the CDR3. V lost 6 bases, J lost 6 bases, and 9 bases stayed unmatched. Germline V gives CDR1 SQVTM, CDR2 ANQGSEA.

The chain has TRBV20-1 and TRBJ1-1; D perhaps matches TRBD1 (6 bases). Germline V gene data show CDR1 as DFQATT and CDR2 as SNEGSKA (reference sequence). This CDR3 is 13 amino acids long. Trimming pared 8 bases from V and 3 bases from J, leaving 16 bases between. The CDR3 here is CSCQGPGDTEAFF. As DNA, the CDR3 is TGCAGTTGTCAGGGACCAGGGGACACTGAAGCTTTCTTT.

This clonotype was counted a few times. In DNA, the CDR3 is TGTGCCAGTTTGGAAAGTCGGGGGGAAGGGAGTGAAGCTTTCTTT. Amino acid sequence: CASLESRGEGSEAFF. The J gene is TRBJ1-1, the V gene TRBV28; possibly TRBD1 for D (5 bases). The CDR3 runs 15 residues. CDR1 is MDHEN and CDR2 is SYDVKM in the germline V gene. Trimming removed 9 bases at V and 7 bases at J, with 24 bases between. The full variable domain, in which reference TRBV28 and TRBJ1-1 provide the parts outside the CDR3, is DVKVTQSSRYLVKRTGEKVFLECVQDMDHENMFWYRQDPGLGLRLIYFSYDVKMKEKGDIPEGYSVSREKKERFSLILESASTNQTSMYLCASLESRGEGSEAFFGQGTRLTVV.

This clonotype was counted between two and nine times. The J gene is TRBJ2-1, the V gene TRBV29-1; 8 nucleotides align to TRBD1. Unmatched junction bases numbered 7, after V lost 3 bases and J lost 0 bases. Germline CDR1 and CDR2: SQVTM and ANQGSEA. This CDR3 is 16 amino acids long. The CDR3 DNA reads TGCAGCGTTGAGGGGCAGGGGGCTTTCTCCTACAATGAGCAGTTCTTC. It encodes CSVEGQGAFSYNEQFF.

This clonotype was detected ten times or more. The chain couples TRBV7-2 to TRBJ2-1; no clear D gene. V was shortened by 1 base and J by 0 bases, with 10 bases between the two germline ends. This CDR3 is 16 amino acids long. Germline CDR1 is SGHTA and CDR2 is FQGNSA. As DNA, the CDR3 is TGTGCCAGCAGCTTAGTGGGAAGTAGCTCCTACAATGAGCAGTTCTTC. This translates into CASSLVGSSSYNEQFF.

V is TRBV4-1 and J is TRBJ2-2; TRBD2 is a possible D gene (5 bases). V lost 2 bases and J 5 bases, leaving 15 bases between the germline ends. This CDR3 is built from 16 residues. Germline V gene data show CDR1 as MGHRA and CDR2 as YSYEKL. CDR3: CASSQRRVQKTGELFF. For the CDR3, the DNA is TGCGCCAGCAGCCAAAGGCGGGTGCAGAAGACCGGGGAGCTGTTTTTT.

The V gene is TRBV6-5, the J gene TRBJ1-3; 11 nucleotides agree with TRBD1. The CDR3 covers 17 residues. Germline trimming cut 0 bases from V and 2 bases from J; bases unmatched to any gene: 3. The germline V gene encodes CDR1 MNHEY and CDR2 SVGAGI. The CDR3 DNA reads TGTGCCAGCAGTTACTCTACGGGACAGGGGGCTGGAAACACCATATATTTT. This encodes CASSYSTGQGAGNTIYF.

This chain uses TRBV28 with TRBJ1-2; D not resolved. Germline CDR1 reads MDHEN; CDR2 reads SYDVKM. V gave up 3 bases and J gave up 3 bases, with 5 bases separating them. The CDR3 covers 12 residues. This chain's CDR3 is CASSLNYYGYTF. The CDR3 DNA reads TGTGCCAGCAGTTTGAACTACTATGGCTACACCTTC.

The V gene is TRBV7-9, the J gene TRBJ2-1; perhaps TRBD1 as D (6 bases). The germline V gene encodes CDR1 SEHNR and CDR2 FQNEAQ (reference sequence). V was clipped by 7 bases and J by 2 bases, with 15 bases between them. CDR3 length: 15 residues. The CDR3 loop is CASIGTTGPYNEQFF. CDR3 in DNA: TGTGCCAGCATCGGGACAACCGGACCCTACAATGAGCAGTTCTTC.

This chain connects TRBV29-1 to TRBJ2-1; D remains unclear. Trimming pared 3 bases from V and 9 bases from J, leaving 18 bases between. The CDR3 covers 14 residues. Germline V gene lookup returns CDR1 SQVTM and CDR2 ANQGSEA. The CDR3 nucleotides read TGCAGCGTTGAGGGCAGGCTTTTTGATTTTGAGCAGTTCTTC. Its protein is CSVEGRLFDFEQFF.